Each of the 23 T cell receptor beta chains below was sequenced from the same sample in a study of T cells in Graves' hyperthyroidism and ophthalmopathy. TCR beta CDR3 sequences were amplified from RNA transcripts. During a first-round RT-PCR of the TCR CDR3, the HTBI primer set was used. TCRdb ran MiXCR on the multiplex PCR reads and lists one entry per CDR3 protein. The repertoire has about 400,000 distinct CDR3 sequences, under 15% of them found once; the top ten carry 32%. Sequenced input: blood. These receptors all come from a woman in her twenties or thirties with Graves' hyperthyroidism.

The CDR3 DNA follows: TGTGCCAGCAGTTTAGAAGACTTGTACAATGAGCAGTTCTTC. Translated, it gives CASSLEDLYNEQFF. The chain joins TRBV28 to TRBJ2-1, with D uncertain. The CDR3 covers 14 residues. Germline CDR1 MDHEN, CDR2 SYDVKM. V gave up 2 bases and J gave up 4 bases, with 9 bases separating them.

The rearrangement joins TRBV13 to TRBJ2-7, with 9 bases aligning to TRBD2. The germline V gene encodes CDR1 PRHDT and CDR2 FYEKMQ (reference sequence). The CDR3 runs 15 residues. The ends lost 5 bases at V and 5 bases at J; junction bases unmatched: 10. Here the CDR3 reads CASSLGGSGSNEQYF. CDR3 DNA: TGTGCCAGCAGCCTCGGGGGTAGCGGGAGTAACGAGCAGTACTTC.

In its sample, this clonotype was seen many times. This rearrangement joins TRBV12-3 or TRBV12-4 to TRBJ1-5, with TRBD1 identical over 8 bases. The CDR3 is 15 amino acids. V shed 6 bases, J shed 6 bases, and the junction held 10 bases outside the gene matches. The DNA of the CDR3 is TGTGCCAGCAGCCCCTCGGACAGGGTAGGTCAGCCCCAGCATTTT. Protein product: CASSPSDRVGQPQHF.

This clonotype was counted between two and nine times. The chain couples TRBV9 to TRBJ1-1; no definite D call. The CDR3 is 13 amino acids. Germline V gene lookup returns CDR1 SGDLS and CDR2 YYNGEE. The germline V and J ends were trimmed by 5 bases and 3 bases, with 11 bases remaining between them. CDR3 in DNA: TGTGCCAGCAGACCAGACATGTACACTGAAGCTTTCTTT. It yields the protein CASRPDMYTEAFF.

This clonotype was counted at least ten times. V is TRBV5-1 and J is TRBJ2-1; 9 positions agree with TRBD2. The length of the CDR3 is 14 residues. J gave up 7 bases and V 5 bases, and 7 bases lay outside the gene matches. Germline-derived CDR1 and CDR2 are SGHRS and YFSETQ. The CDR3 nucleotides read TGCGCCAGCAGGCGGGAGGGCCCTCGTAATGAGCAGTTCTTC. It encodes CASRREGPRNEQFF.

The rearrangement uses TRBV9 and TRBJ2-5; D assignment may be TRBD1 or TRBD2 (5 bases each). The V end lost 0 bases, the J end lost 5 bases, and 11 bases lay between the germline ends. The CDR3 has 14 residues. The V gene's germline CDR1 is SGDLS and CDR2 YYNGEE. CDR3 nucleotide sequence: TGTGCCAGCAGCGTAGGGGGGTGGACGGAGACCCAGTACTTC. Translated: CASSVGGWTETQYF.

Note on this clonotype: This sequence may be a read error, since a much larger clone differs from it by one base. The chain carries TRBV28 and TRBJ2-7, with 8 bases fitting TRBD2. This CDR3 is 15 amino acids long. Trimming at V came to 6 bases and at J to 5 bases, leaving 12 bases not matched to a gene. Looked up from germline, CDR1 is MDHEN and CDR2 is SYDVKM. This CDR3 reads CASRPSSGTSHEQYF. The CDR3 nucleotides are TGTGCCAGCAGGCCCAGTAGCGGGACGTCCCACGAGCAGTACTTC.

This clonotype was observed many times. CDR3 nucleotide sequence: TGTGCCACCAGCTATCAGGGGCTAGGGTCACCCCTCCACTTT. Residues: CATSYQGLGSPLHF. The chain joins TRBV15 to TRBJ1-6, with D tentatively TRBD1 (6 bases). Germline-derived CDR1 and CDR2 are LNHNV and YYDKDF (reference sequence). V shed 5 bases and J shed 10 bases, with 15 bases lying between them. The CDR3 consists of 14 residues. The whole variable domain, remainder taken from reference TRBV15 and TRBJ1-6, is DAMVIQNPRYQVTQFGKPVTLSCSQTLNHNVMYWYQQKSSQAPKLLFHYYDKDFNNEADTPDNFQSRRPNTSFCFLDIRSPGLGDTAMYLCATSYQGLGSPLHFGNGTRLTVT.

This clonotype was recorded a few times. The chain recombines TRBV5-1 with TRBJ2-7; 8 positions match TRBD2. The V and J ends lost 4 bases and 6 bases, in that order; junction bases with no gene match: 6. The CDR3 length is 13 residues. Germline CDR1 SGHRS, CDR2 YFSETQ. The DNA for the CDR3 is TGCGCCAGCAGCAGGACTAGCCCACGCGAGCAGTACTTC. Its translation: CASSRTSPREQYF. Using reference TRBV5-1 and TRBJ2-7 for the parts outside the CDR3, the full variable domain is KAGVTQTPRYLIKTRGQQVTLSCSPISGHRSVSWYQQTPGQGLQFLFEYFSETQRNKGNFPGRFSGRQFSNSRSEMNVSTLELGDSALYLCASSRTSPREQYFGPGTRLTVT.

This clonotype was observed at least ten times. The chain has TRBV6-1 and TRBJ2-7; D may be TRBD1 or TRBD2 (5 bases each). The CDR3 contains 14 residues. Trimming took off 7 bases at V and 5 bases at J, with 18 bases between the two ends. The germline V gene has CDR1 MNHNS and CDR2 SASEGT. CDR3 coding DNA: TGTGCCAGCAAGGGGACGAGCGATTCCGACGAGCAGTACTTC. It specifies CASKGTSDSDEQYF.

This clonotype has just a few counts. V is TRBV20-1 and J is TRBJ2-1; D call uncertain. The CDR3 consists of 14 residues. Germline CDR1 reads DFQATT; CDR2 reads SNEGSKA (reference sequence). With 6 bases removed from V and 3 bases from J, the gap between germline ends came to 15 bases. In nucleotides, the CDR3 is TGCAGTGCCAACAAGGTCTTACTCTACAATGAGCAGTTCTTC. Encoded protein: CSANKVLLYNEQFF.

This clonotype came up many times. This chain connects TRBV2 to TRBJ2-7; D may correspond to TRBD1 or TRBD2 (8 bases each). The V end lost 3 bases, the J end lost 5 bases, and 17 bases lay between the germline ends. CDR1 is SNHLY and CDR2 is FYNNEI in the germline V gene. This CDR3 comprises 15 residues. CDR3: CASSDGGDRSHEQYF. The CDR3 coding sequence is TGTGCCAGCAGTGACGGGGGGGACAGGTCCCACGAGCAGTACTTC.

The table lists this clonotype with many counts. The chain couples TRBV10-3 to TRBJ2-3, with 8 bases lining up with TRBD2. Trimming took 4 bases from V and 2 from J; bases not matched to a gene: 14. Germline V CDR1 and CDR2: ENHRY, SYGVKD. The length of the CDR3 is 18 residues. CDR3 DNA: TGTGCCATCAGTGCCTTCGCGGGGGGCGGCCTTCCCACAGATACGCAGTATTTT. Amino acid sequence: CAISAFAGGGLPTDTQYF.

CDR3 coding DNA: TGTGCCAGCAGCGGAGCTAGCACAGATACGCAGTATTTT. This encodes CASSGASTDTQYF. The chain carries TRBV9 and TRBJ2-3; unclear D gene. Trimming took off 3 bases at V and 0 bases at J, with 5 bases between the two ends. CDR3 length: 13 amino acids. Germline CDR1 is SGDLS and CDR2 is YYNGEE.

The count of this clonotype is one. V is TRBV5-5 and J is TRBJ1-1, with D unclear. CDR1 and CDR2 (germline): SGHKS, YYEKEE (reference sequence). There are 15 residues in the CDR3. V was clipped by 2 bases and J by 0 bases, with 11 bases between them. The CDR3 loop reads CASSLATDMNTEAFF. The CDR3 DNA sequence: TGTGCCAGCAGCTTAGCAACCGATATGAACACTGAAGCTTTCTTT. Supplemented by reference TRBV5-5 and TRBJ1-1, the full variable domain reads DAGVTQSPTHLIKTRGQQVTLRCSPISGHKSVSWYQQVLGQGPQFIFQYYEKEERGRGNFPDRFSARQFPNYSSELNVNALLLGDSALYLCASSLATDMNTEAFFGQGTRLTVV.

This chain connects TRBV24-1 to TRBJ1-2; a possible D gene is TRBD1 (6 bases). The V end lost 9 bases, the J end lost 2 bases, and 12 bases lay between the germline ends. This CDR3 contains 13 residues. The germline V gene has CDR1 KGHDR and CDR2 SFDVKD. Written as DNA, the CDR3 is TGTGCCACCGCTGAGGGGGAAAACTATGGCTACACCTTC. This gives the protein CATAEGENYGYTF.

V is TRBV4-1 and J is TRBJ1-1; unclear D gene. The germline V gene has CDR1 MGHRA and CDR2 YSYEKL. This CDR3 comprises 12 residues. V lost 4 bases to trimming and J lost 11 bases, with 14 bases between them. Here the CDR3 reads CASSLGFGEAFF. The CDR3 nucleotides are TGCGCCAGCAGCCTTGGTTTCGGAGAGGCTTTCTTT.

This clonotype was seen more than once but under ten times. V and J are TRBV20-1 and TRBJ1-2; D gene ambiguous. This CDR3 is 11 amino acids long. V dropped 4 bases and J dropped 5 bases, with 8 bases sitting between them. Looked up from germline, CDR1 is DFQATT and CDR2 is SNEGSKA (reference sequence). CDR3 in DNA: TGCAGTGCTATGGGAGAATATGGCTACACCTTC. Residues: CSAMGEYGYTF.

This clonotype was counted ten times or more. This sequence joins TRBV30 and TRBJ1-4; no clear D gene. This CDR3 has 13 amino acids. Deletions cut 3 bases from V and 3 bases from J, with 8 bases between. Looked up from germline, CDR1 is GTSNPN and CDR2 is SVGIG (reference sequence). DNA for the CDR3: TGTGCCTGGAGCCGGGAACCTAATGAAAAACTGTTTTTT. This gives the protein CAWSREPNEKLFF.

This clonotype was found many times. The V gene is TRBV9, the J gene TRBJ1-2; 8 nucleotides line up with TRBD1. Per the germline V gene, CDR1 is SGDLS and CDR2 is YYNGEE. The CDR3 covers 14 residues. The ends lost 3 bases at V and 8 bases at J; junction bases unmatched: 9. In DNA, the CDR3 is TGTGCCAGCAGCGCAGGGACAGGTCTCTACGGCTACACCTTC. Translated, it gives CASSAGTGLYGYTF.

This clonotype was counted at least ten times. The chain recombines TRBV20-1 with TRBJ1-4; TRBD1 matches at 7 bases. Trimming removed 5 bases from V and 5 bases from J; junction bases left unmatched: 8. CDR3 size: 14 residues. Germline V gene sequence: CDR1 DFQATT, CDR2 SNEGSKA (reference sequence). Written as DNA, the CDR3 is TGCAGTGCTCCTATAGGGACAGTGAATGAAAAACTGTTTTTT. It yields the protein CSAPIGTVNEKLFF.

There are a few counts of this clonotype. The genes are TRBV24-1 and TRBJ2-3; the D gene is possibly TRBD2 (5 bases). V was pared by 1 base and J by 0 bases, with 19 bases between. The length of the CDR3 is 19 residues. Germline CDR1 KGHDR, CDR2 SFDVKD. The CDR3 region is CATSDFTAGKGPSTDTQYF. For the CDR3, the DNA is TGTGCCACCAGTGATTTTACGGCCGGGAAGGGCCCCAGCACAGATACGCAGTATTTT.

This clonotype showed up just a few times. This rearrangement joins TRBV7-9 to TRBJ2-1, with D unresolved. The V and J ends lost 1 base and 10 bases respectively, with 17 bases between them. There are 15 residues in the CDR3. Germline V gives CDR1 SEHNR, CDR2 FQNEAQ (reference sequence). The CDR3 region has the DNA TGTGCCAGCAGCTTAGTAGGTACTACCGACGACGAGCAGTTCTTC. This encodes CASSLVGTTDDEQFF.